What follows are 17 T cell receptor beta chains derived from one specimen sequenced in a study of blood T cell repertoires in COVID-19 (dated by TCRdb to 2018 to 2021). Libraries were prepared through the immunoSEQ multiplex PCR assay. Held by TCRdb, this immuneACCESS table contains in-frame sequences only and omits some clones. Under half of the omission traces to an unresolved V gene where checked; the cause of the rest is unknown. This sample lists under 250,000 clones; roughly nine tenths were detected once. The ten largest clonotypes hold under 7.5% of the sample. Input material: peripheral blood. These receptors originate from a man between 60 and 70 years old who had recovered from COVID-19.

This clone was recorded once. V gene TRBV29-1 combines with J gene TRBJ2-7, with 9 bases fitting TRBD2. The CDR3 has 13 residues. The ends lost 5 bases at V and 5 bases at J; junction bases unmatched: 7. The germline V gene has CDR1 SQVTM and CDR2 ANQGSEA. The DNA of the CDR3 is TGCAGCGTTAATAGCGGGGGATCGAACGAGCAGTACTTC. It is translated as CSVNSGGSNEQYF.

The rearrangement joins TRBV10-1 to TRBJ2-1; D gene uncertain. Germline lookup yields CDR1 WNHNN and CDR2 SYGVQD (reference sequence). This CDR3 has 15 residues. Between the trimmed V and J ends, which lost 2 bases and 0 bases, there was a span of 8 bases. CDR3 region: CASSERGSSYNEQFF. The CDR3 DNA follows: TGCGCCAGCAGTGAGCGCGGCAGCTCCTACAATGAGCAGTTCTTC.

V gene TRBV6-2 or TRBV6-3 combines with J gene TRBJ2-2; D remains unclear. This CDR3 has 15 amino acids. The germline V gene encodes CDR1 MNHEY and CDR2 SVGEGT. V lost 2 bases and J lost 1, with 8 bases in between. CDR3 sequence: CASSYEQRNTGELFF. The CDR3 DNA follows: TGTGCCAGCAGTTACGAACAGAGGAACACCGGGGAGCTGTTTTTT.

V usage is TRBV7-2 and J usage is TRBJ1-5, with 7 bases fitting TRBD1. Germline loops: CDR1 SGHTA, CDR2 FQGNSA. V lost 2 bases, J lost 3 bases, and 4 bases stayed unmatched. CDR3 length equals 15 residues. CDR3 region: CASSLWDSNNQPQHF. For the CDR3, the DNA is TGTGCCAGCAGCTTATGGGACAGCAACAATCAGCCCCAGCATTTT.

The chain recombines TRBV27 with TRBJ1-1, with a weak D call TRBD1 (6 bases). Per germline, CDR1 MNHEY and CDR2 SMNVEV (reference sequence). CDR3 length equals 14 residues. Trimming left V 8 bases short and J 3 bases short, with 16 bases between. CDR3 sequence (DNA): TGTGCCAGCTTCTTTGGGCAGGGGCACACTGAAGCTTTCTTT. The encoded protein is CASFFGQGHTEAFF.

The V and J genes are TRBV20-1 and TRBJ2-1; no definite D call. V gave up 3 bases and J gave up 6 bases, with 9 bases separating them. There are 12 residues in the CDR3. Germline V gene sequence: CDR1 DFQATT, CDR2 SNEGSKA (reference sequence). CDR3 residues: CSASLRRNEQFF. CDR3 in DNA: TGCAGTGCTAGTTTGCGGCGCAATGAGCAGTTCTTC.

This sequence joins TRBV19 and TRBJ1-2; 8 bases line up with TRBD1. CDR3 length: 15 amino acids. The ends lost 6 bases at V and 8 bases at J; junction bases unmatched: 14. Looked up from germline, CDR1 is LNHDA and CDR2 is SQIVND (reference sequence). CDR3 coding DNA: TGTGCCAGTAGCTCCAGACAGGGGCGAGGGGAGGGCTACACCTTC. Translated, it gives CASSSRQGRGEGYTF.

V usage is TRBV12-5 and J usage is TRBJ2-1, with D perhaps TRBD1 (5 bases). The CDR3 extends over 14 amino acids. V was shortened by 1 base and J by 4 bases, with 8 bases between the two germline ends. CDR1 is LGHNT, CDR2 FRNRAP, per germline. This CDR3 reads CASGLGQLYNEQFF. Here the CDR3 DNA reads TGTGCTAGTGGTTTGGGACAGCTATACAATGAGCAGTTCTTC.

The chain uses TRBV7-9 and TRBJ2-1, with 9 bases matching TRBD2. The CDR3 runs to 15 residues. V lost 2 bases to trimming and J lost 6 bases; unmatched junction nucleotides: 5. The germline V gene has CDR1 SEHNR and CDR2 FQNEAQ (reference sequence). CDR3 bases: TGTGCCAGCAGCTTACGCCTAGCGGGATTCAATGAGCAGTTCTTC. It translates to CASSLRLAGFNEQFF.

This chain joins TRBV11-2 and TRBJ2-1; 9 nucleotides agree with TRBD1. The J segment lost 13 bases and the V segment lost 1 base, leaving 8 bases of the junction unmatched. The germline V gene has CDR1 SGHAT and CDR2 FQNNGV. This CDR3 contains 14 residues. In DNA, the CDR3 is TGTGCCAGCAGCTTAGTCGGGACAGGGACTTATCAGTTCTTC. Translation: CASSLVGTGTYQFF.

The chain uses TRBV30 and TRBJ2-3; perhaps TRBD2 as D (6 bases). Germline V CDR1 and CDR2: GTSNPN, SVGIG (reference sequence). Trimming left V 8 bases short and J 2 bases short, with 20 bases between. The CDR3 runs to 15 residues. CDR3 in amino acids: CALNADYRPTDTQYF. CDR3 bases: TGTGCCCTGAACGCGGACTACCGACCCACAGATACGCAGTATTTT.

This clone was seen a handful of times. The gene calls are TRBV28 and TRBJ1-5; D is unclear. The CDR3 consists of 13 residues. Trimming stripped 6 bases from V and 0 bases from J, with 6 bases between. CDR1 is MDHEN and CDR2 is SYDVKM in the germline V gene. CDR3 bases: TGTGCCAGCAGCGACACTAGCAATCAGCCCCAGCATTTT. Protein: CASSDTSNQPQHF.

This clone has more than one count but fewer than ten. The J gene is TRBJ1-5, the V gene TRBV4-1; 10 positions agree with TRBD1. The CDR3 extends over 15 amino acids. V dropped 3 bases and J dropped 9; count of bases not matched to a gene: 8. Germline loops: CDR1 MGHRA, CDR2 YSYEKL. In DNA, the CDR3 is TGCGCCAGCAGCCAGGCCGGGACAGGGGACCGGCCCCAGCATTTT. Amino acid sequence: CASSQAGTGDRPQHF.

The chain recombines TRBV5-1 with TRBJ1-5; 7 bases align to TRBD1. The V gene's germline CDR1 is SGHRS and CDR2 YFSETQ. There are 16 residues in the CDR3. Trimming cost V 4 bases and J 0 bases; bases outside gene matches: 7. The CDR3 region has the DNA TGCGCCAGCAGCCCTGGACAGGCGAATAGCAATCAGCCCCAGCATTTT. This gives the protein CASSPGQANSNQPQHF. The full variable domain, completed using reference TRBV5-1 and TRBJ1-5, is KAGVTQTPRYLIKTRGQQVTLSCSPISGHRSVSWYQQTPGQGLQFLFEYFSETQRNKGNFPGRFSGRQFSNSRSEMNVSTLELGDSALYLCASSPGQANSNQPQHFGDGTRLSIL.

The chain uses TRBV28 and TRBJ1-1, with D possibly being TRBD1 (6 bases). The CDR3 runs to 14 residues. The V and J ends lost 10 bases and 4 bases respectively, with 19 bases between them. Germline loops: CDR1 MDHEN, CDR2 SYDVKM. CDR3 DNA: TGTGCCACGCAGGGGCTCCGGGGGGGCACTGAAGCTTTCTTT. Translating it yields CATQGLRGGTEAFF. The complete variable domain, with remaining parts taken from reference TRBV28 and TRBJ1-1, reads DVKVTQSSRYLVKRTGEKVFLECVQDMDHENMFWYRQDPGLGLRLIYFSYDVKMKEKGDIPEGYSVSREKKERFSLILESASTNQTSMYLCATQGLRGGTEAFFGQGTRLTVV.

The chain is built from TRBV7-3 and TRBJ2-3; 8 bases are a match to TRBD2. CDR1 is SGHTA, CDR2 FQGTGA, per germline. The CDR3 length is 12 residues. CDR3 loop: CELAENTDTQYF. DNA of the CDR3: TGTGAACTAGCGGAGAACACAGATACGCAGTATTTT. Combining the CDR3 with reference TRBV7-3 and TRBJ2-3 gives the whole variable domain GAGVSQTPSNKVTEKGKYVELRCDPISGHTALYWYRQSLGQGPEFLIYFQGTGAADDSGLPNDRFFAVRPEGSVSTLKIQRTERGDSAVYLCELAENTDTQYFGPGTRLTVL.

This clone was seen only once. The V gene is TRBV7-2, the J gene TRBJ2-7; 10 positions match TRBD2. The ends lost 5 bases at V and 7 bases at J; junction bases unmatched: 11. CDR1 SGHTA and CDR2 FQGNSA come from the germline V gene. The CDR3 loop spans 15 amino acids. The CDR3 protein is CASSPPAGGPAEQYF. CDR3 DNA sequence: TGTGCCAGCAGCCCGCCAGCGGGAGGGCCGGCGGAGCAGTACTTC. The complete variable domain, with remaining parts taken from reference TRBV7-2 and TRBJ2-7, reads GAGVSQSPSNKVTEKGKDVELRCDPISGHTALYWYRQSLGQGLEFLIYFQGNSAPDKSGLPSDRFSAERTGGSVSTLTIQRTQQEDSAVYLCASSPPAGGPAEQYFGPGTRLTVT.